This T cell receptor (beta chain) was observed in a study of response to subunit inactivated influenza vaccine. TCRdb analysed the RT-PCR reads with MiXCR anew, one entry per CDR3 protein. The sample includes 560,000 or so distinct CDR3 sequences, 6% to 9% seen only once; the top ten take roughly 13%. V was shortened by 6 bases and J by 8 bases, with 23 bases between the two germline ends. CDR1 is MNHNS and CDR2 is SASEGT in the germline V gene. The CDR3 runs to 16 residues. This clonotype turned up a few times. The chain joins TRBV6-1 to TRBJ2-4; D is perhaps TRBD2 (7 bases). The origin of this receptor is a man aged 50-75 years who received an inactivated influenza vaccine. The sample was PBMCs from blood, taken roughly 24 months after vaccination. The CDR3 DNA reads TGTGCCAGCAGCCGTCAAGGGGGGGGGAAGATGGACATTCAGTACTTC. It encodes CASSRQGGGKMDIQYF.